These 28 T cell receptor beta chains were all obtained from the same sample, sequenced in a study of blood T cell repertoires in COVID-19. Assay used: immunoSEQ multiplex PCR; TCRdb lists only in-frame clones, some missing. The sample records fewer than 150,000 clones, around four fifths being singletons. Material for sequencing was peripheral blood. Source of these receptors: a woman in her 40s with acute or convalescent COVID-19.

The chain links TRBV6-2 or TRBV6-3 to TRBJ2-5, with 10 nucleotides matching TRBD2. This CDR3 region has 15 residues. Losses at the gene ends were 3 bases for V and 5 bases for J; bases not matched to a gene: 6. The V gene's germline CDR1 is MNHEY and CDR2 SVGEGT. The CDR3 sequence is CASSYTSGERETQYF. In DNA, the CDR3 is TGTGCCAGCAGTTATACTAGCGGGGAACGGGAGACCCAGTACTTC.

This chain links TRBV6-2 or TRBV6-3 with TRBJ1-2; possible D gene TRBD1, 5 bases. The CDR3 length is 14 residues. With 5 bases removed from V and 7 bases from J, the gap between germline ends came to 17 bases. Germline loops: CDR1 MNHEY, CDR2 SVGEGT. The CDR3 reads CASSIRQPASGYTF. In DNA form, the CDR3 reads TGTGCCAGCAGTATAAGACAGCCGGCGAGTGGCTACACCTTC.

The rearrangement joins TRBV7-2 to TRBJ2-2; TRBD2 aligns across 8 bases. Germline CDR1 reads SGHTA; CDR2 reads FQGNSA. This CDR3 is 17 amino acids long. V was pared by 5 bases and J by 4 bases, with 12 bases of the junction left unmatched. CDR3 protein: CASSPRSSLAGTGELFF. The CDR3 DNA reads TGTGCCAGCAGCCCGCGGTCGTCGCTAGCGGGCACCGGGGAGCTGTTTTTT.

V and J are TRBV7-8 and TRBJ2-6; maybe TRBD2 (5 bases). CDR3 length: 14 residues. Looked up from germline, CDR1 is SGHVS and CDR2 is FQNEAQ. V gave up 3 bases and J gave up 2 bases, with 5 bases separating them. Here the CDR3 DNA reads TGTGCCAGCAGCTTGAGGGCTGGGGCCAACGTCCTGACTTTC. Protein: CASSLRAGANVLTF.

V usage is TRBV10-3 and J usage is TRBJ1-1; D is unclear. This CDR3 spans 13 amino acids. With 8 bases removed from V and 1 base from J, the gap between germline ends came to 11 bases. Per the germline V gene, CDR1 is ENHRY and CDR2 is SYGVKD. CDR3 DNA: TGTGCCATCGCGGCAAGGTGGAACACTGAAGCTTTCTTT. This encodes CAIAARWNTEAFF.

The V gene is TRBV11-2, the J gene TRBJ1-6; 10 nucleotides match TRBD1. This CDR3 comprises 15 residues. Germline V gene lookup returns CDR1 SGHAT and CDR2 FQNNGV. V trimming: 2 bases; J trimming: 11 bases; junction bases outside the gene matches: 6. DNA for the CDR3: TGTGCCAGCAGCTTAAAGGGACAGGGGTGGACACCCCTCCACTTT. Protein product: CASSLKGQGWTPLHF.

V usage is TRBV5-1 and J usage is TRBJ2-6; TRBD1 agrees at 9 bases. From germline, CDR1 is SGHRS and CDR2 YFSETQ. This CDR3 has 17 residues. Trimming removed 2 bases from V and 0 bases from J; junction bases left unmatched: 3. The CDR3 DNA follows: TGCGCCAGCAGCTTAACAGGGGGCCTCTCTGGGGCCAACGTCCTGACTTTC. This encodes CASSLTGGLSGANVLTF. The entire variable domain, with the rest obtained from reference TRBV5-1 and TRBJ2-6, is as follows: KAGVTQTPRYLIKTRGQQVTLSCSPISGHRSVSWYQQTPGQGLQFLFEYFSETQRNKGNFPGRFSGRQFSNSRSEMNVSTLELGDSALYLCASSLTGGLSGANVLTFGAGSRLTVL.

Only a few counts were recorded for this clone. The CDR3 sequence is CASSWTANTGELFF. CDR3 sequence (DNA): TGTGCCAGCAGCTGGACAGCGAACACCGGGGAGCTGTTTTTT. The genes are TRBV7-3 and TRBJ2-2; possibly TRBD1 for D (6 bases). This CDR3 is 14 amino acids long. Germline V gene lookup returns CDR1 SGHTA and CDR2 FQGTGA. The V gene lost 4 bases and the J gene lost 0 bases, with 6 bases spanning the gap.

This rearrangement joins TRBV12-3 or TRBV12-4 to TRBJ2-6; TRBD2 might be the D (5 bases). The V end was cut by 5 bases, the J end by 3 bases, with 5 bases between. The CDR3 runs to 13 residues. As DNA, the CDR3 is TGTGCCAGCAGTCGGGATGGGGCCAACGTCCTGACTTTC. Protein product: CASSRDGANVLTF.

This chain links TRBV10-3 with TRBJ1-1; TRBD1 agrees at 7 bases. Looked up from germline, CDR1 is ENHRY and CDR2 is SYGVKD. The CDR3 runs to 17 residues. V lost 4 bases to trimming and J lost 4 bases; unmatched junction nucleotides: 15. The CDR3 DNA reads TGTGCCATCAGTGGTGGGGGTGAAGGGGGCATGGGCACTGAAGCTTTCTTT. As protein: CAISGGGEGGMGTEAFF.

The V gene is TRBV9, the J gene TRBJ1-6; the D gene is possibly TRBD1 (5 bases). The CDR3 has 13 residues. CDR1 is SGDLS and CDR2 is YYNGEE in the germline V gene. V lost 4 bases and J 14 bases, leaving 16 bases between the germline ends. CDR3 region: CASSPRWGGALHF. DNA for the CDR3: TGTGCCAGCAGCCCCCGATGGGGGGGGGCCCTCCACTTT.

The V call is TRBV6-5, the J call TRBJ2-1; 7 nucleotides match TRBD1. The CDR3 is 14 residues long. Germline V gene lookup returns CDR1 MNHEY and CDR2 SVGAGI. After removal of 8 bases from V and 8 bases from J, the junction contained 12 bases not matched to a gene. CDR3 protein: CASLDRERYYEQFF. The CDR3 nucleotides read TGTGCCAGCCTCGACAGGGAGCGGTACTATGAGCAGTTCTTC.

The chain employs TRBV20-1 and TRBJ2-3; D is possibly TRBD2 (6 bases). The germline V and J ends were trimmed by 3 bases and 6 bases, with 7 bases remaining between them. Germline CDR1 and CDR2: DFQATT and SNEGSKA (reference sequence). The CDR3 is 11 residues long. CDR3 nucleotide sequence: TGCAGTGCTAGCCGGGGGGATACGCAGTATTTT. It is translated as CSASRGDTQYF.

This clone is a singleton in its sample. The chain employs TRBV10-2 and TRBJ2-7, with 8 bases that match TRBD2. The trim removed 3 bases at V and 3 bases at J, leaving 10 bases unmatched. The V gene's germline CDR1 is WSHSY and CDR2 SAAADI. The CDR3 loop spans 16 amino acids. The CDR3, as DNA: TGCGCCAGCAGTGAAGAAGGGCCGGGGGGGATCTACGAGCAGTACTTC. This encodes CASSEEGPGGIYEQYF.

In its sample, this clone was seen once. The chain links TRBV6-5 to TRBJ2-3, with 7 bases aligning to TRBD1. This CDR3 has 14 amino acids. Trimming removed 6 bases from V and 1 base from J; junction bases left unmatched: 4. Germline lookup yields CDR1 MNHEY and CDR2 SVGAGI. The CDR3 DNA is TGTGCCAGCAGGCCTAGGGGGCGCACAGATACGCAGTATTTT. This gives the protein CASRPRGRTDTQYF.

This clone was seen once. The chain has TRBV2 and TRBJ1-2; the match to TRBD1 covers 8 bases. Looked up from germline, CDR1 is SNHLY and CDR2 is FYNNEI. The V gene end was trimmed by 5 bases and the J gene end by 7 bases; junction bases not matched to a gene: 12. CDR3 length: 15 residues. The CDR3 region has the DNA TGTGCCAGCAGTCCCAGGGGGCATAGGGAAGGTGGCTACACCTTC. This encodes CASSPRGHREGGYTF.

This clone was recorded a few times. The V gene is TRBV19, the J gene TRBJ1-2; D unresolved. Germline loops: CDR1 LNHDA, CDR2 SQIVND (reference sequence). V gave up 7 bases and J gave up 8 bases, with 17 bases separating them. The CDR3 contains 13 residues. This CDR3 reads CASNDGRREGYTF. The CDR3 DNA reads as TGTGCCAGTAACGATGGACGGCGGGAGGGCTACACCTTC.

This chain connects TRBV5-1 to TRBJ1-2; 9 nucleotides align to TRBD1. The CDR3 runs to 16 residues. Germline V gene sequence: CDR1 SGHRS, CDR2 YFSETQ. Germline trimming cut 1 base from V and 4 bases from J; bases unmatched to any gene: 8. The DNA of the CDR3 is TGCGCCAGCAGCTTGCCAGGGACAGGGATGGGCTATGGCTACACCTTC. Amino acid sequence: CASSLPGTGMGYGYTF.

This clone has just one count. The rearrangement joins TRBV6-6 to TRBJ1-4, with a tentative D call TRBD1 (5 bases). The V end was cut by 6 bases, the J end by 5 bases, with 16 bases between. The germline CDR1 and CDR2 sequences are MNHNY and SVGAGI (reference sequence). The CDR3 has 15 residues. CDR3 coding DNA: TGTGCCAGCAGCTACCCGGGACTACTAAATGAAAAACTGTTTTTT. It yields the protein CASSYPGLLNEKLFF.

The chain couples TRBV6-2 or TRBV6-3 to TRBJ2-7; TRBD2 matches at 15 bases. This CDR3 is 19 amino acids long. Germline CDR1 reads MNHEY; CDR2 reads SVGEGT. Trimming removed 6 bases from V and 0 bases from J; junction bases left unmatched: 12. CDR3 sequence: CASSPGLAGGRRSSYEQYF. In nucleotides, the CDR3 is TGTGCCAGCAGCCCTGGACTAGCGGGGGGGCGAAGGAGCTCCTACGAGCAGTACTTC.

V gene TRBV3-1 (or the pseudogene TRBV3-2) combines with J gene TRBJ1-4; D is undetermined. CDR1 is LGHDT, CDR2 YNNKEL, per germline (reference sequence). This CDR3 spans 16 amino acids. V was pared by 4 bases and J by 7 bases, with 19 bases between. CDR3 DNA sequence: TGTGCCAGCAGCCCTTTGTCCGGCCAGTTAGCTGAAAAACTGTTTTTT. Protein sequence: CASSPLSGQLAEKLFF.

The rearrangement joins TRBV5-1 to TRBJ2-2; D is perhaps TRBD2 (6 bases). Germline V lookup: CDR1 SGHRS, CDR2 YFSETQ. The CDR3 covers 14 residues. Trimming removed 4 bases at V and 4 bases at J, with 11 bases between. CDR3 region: CASSPGVGTGELFF. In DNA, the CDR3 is TGCGCCAGCAGCCCGGGGGTCGGCACCGGGGAGCTGTTTTTT.

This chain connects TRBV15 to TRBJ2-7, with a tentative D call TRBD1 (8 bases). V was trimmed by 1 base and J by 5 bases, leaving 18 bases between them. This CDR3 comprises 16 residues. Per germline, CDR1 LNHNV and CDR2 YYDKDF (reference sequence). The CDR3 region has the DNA TGTGCCACCAGCAGAGTTGTGACAGGGGCGGGAGACGAGCAGTACTTC. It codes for CATSRVVTGAGDEQYF.

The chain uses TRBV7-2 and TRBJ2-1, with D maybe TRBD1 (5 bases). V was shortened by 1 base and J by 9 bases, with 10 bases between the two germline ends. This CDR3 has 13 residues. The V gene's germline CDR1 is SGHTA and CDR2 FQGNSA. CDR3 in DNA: TGTGCCAGCAGCTTAGTCAGGGCAGGTGAGCAGTTCTTC. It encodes CASSLVRAGEQFF. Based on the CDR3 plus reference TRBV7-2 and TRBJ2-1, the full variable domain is GAGVSQSPSNKVTEKGKDVELRCDPISGHTALYWYRQSLGQGLEFLIYFQGNSAPDKSGLPSDRFSAERTGGSVSTLTIQRTQQEDSAVYLCASSLVRAGEQFFGPGTRLTVL.

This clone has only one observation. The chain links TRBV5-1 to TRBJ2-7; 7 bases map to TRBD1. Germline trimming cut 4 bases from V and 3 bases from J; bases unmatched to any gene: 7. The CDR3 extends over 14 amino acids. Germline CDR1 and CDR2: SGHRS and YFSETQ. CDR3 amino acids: CASSPRGNHYEQYF. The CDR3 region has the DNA TGCGCCAGCAGCCCCAGGGGGAACCACTACGAGCAGTACTTC.

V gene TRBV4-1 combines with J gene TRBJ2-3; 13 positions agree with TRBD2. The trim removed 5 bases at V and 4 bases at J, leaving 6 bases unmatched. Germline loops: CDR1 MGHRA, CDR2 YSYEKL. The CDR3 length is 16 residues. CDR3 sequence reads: CASSWTSGGVSDTQYF. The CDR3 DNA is TGCGCCAGCAGCTGGACTAGCGGGGGAGTGTCAGATACGCAGTATTTT.

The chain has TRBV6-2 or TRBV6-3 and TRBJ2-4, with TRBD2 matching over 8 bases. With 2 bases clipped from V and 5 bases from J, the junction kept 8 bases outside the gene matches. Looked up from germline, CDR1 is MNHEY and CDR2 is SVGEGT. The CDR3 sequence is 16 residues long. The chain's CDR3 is CASSYRGLGPQNIQYF. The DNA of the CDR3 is TGTGCCAGCAGTTACAGGGGACTAGGTCCTCAAAACATTCAGTACTTC.

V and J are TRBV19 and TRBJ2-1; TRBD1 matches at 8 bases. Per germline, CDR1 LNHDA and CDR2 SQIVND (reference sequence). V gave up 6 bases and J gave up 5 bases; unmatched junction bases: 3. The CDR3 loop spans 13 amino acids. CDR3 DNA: TGTGCCAGTAGGACGGGACAGGACAATGAGCAGTTCTTC. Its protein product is CASRTGQDNEQFF.